The rows below give T cell receptor beta chains drawn from one sample of a study of cytomegalovirus exposure and HLA in healthy donors. Assay: immunoSEQ multiplex PCR; the TCRdb copy retains only in-frame clones and omits some. The sample yields approximately 140,000 clones, 83% seen once. The sequenced material came from PBMCs. These receptors were obtained from a girl aged 2-15 years in good health and CMV-seronegative. CDR3s include the opening cysteine and the closing phenylalanine or tryptophan. A D gene is named only where the DNA matches it firmly. The size entry is marked missing in some rows and otherwise reads once, few, many or a size class.

>TRBV15|TRBD1|-|TRBJ1-1
TGTGCCACCAGCGGGGACAGGGTAACTTTCTTT
CATSGDRVTFF
>TRBV5-6|TRBD1|-|TRBJ2-7
TGTGCCAGCAGCTTGGGGGACAGACCCTACGAGCAGTACTTC
CASSLGDRPYEQYF
>TRBV19|TRBD1|-|TRBJ1-2
TGTGCCAGTGGATGGACAGGGGATGGCTACACCTTC
CASGWTGDGYTF
>TRBV18|-|-|TRBJ2-5
TGTGCCAGCTCTCCACGAAGCCCCGTCTCGGAAGAGACCCAGTACTTC
CASSPRSPVSEETQYF
>TRBV29-1|TRBD1|-|TRBJ1-2
TGCAGCGTTGAAGAAGGGGGCAGGAGAAGCTATGGCTACACCTTC
CSVEEGGRRSYGYTF
>TRBV6-5|-|-|TRBJ1-2
TGTGCCAGCAGTCCAGAGCGCTATGGCTACACCTTC
CASSPERYGYTF
>TRBV10-3|-|-|TRBJ1-5
TGTGCCATCAGTGAGGAGGGAAGTAGAGGCAATCAGCCCCAGCATTTT
CAISEEGSRGNQPQHF
>TRBV4-2|-|-|TRBJ2-7
TGTGCCAGCAGCCAAGATCTCGCACTAGGAGTCTCCTACGAGCAGTACTTC
CASSQDLALGVSYEQYF
>TRBV2|-|-|TRBJ1-2
TGTGCCAGCAGTGCACAGGCCCTAGCTAACTATGGCTACACCTTC
CASSAQALANYGYTF
>TRBV25-1|-|-|TRBJ2-1
TGTGCCAGCAGTGAAGGGGGGGCCGATGAGCAGTTCTTC
CASSEGGADEQFF
>TRBV7-8|-|-|TRBJ2-7
TGTGCCAGCAGCTTAGGTTACGGGAGCTCCTACGAGCAGTACTTC
CASSLGYGSSYEQYF
>TRBV12-2|-|-|TRBJ1-4
TGTGCAAGTCGCTTCTGCCCTACGGGGGGAAGGGTTAGTGAAAAACTGTTTTTT
CASRFCPTGGRVSEKLFF
>TRBV18|-|once|TRBJ1-2
TGTGCCAGCTCAGCCGGAGAGTTTCGCCACTATGGCTACACCTTC
CASSAGEFRHYGYTF
>TRBV7-7|TRBD2|-|TRBJ2-5
TGTGCCAGCAGCCTACTAGCGGGAGAGACCCAGTACTTC
CASSLLAGETQYF
>TRBV7-9|TRBD1|-|TRBJ2-7
TGTGCCAGCAGCGGCCGGGACAGGGGGACTGTCGAGCAGTACTTC
CASSGRDRGTVEQYF
>TRBV19|-|few|TRBJ1-1
TGTGCCAGTAGTCCGGCACGGGGGGCGGACACTGAAGCTTTCTTT
CASSPARGADTEAFF
>TRBV4-1|-|-|TRBJ1-5
TGCGCCAGCAGCCAAGAGGGAGGGCGGTGGCCCCAGCATTTT
CASSQEGGRWPQHF
>TRBV27|TRBD2|once|TRBJ2-7
TGTGCCAGCAGTACCACCCTTGCTAGCGGGCCCTCCTACGAGCAGTACTTC
CASSTTLASGPSYEQYF
>TRBV4-1|TRBD2|few|TRBJ2-6
TGCGCCAGCAGCCAAGTGTCGCGCCGGGGACTAAGCTCTGGGGCCAACGTCCTGACTTTC
CASSQVSRRGLSSGANVLTF
>TRBV10-3|TRBD1|-|TRBJ1-2
TGTGCCATCAGTGAGTTTCCCCTGGGGCAGGGGGCATATGGCTACACCTTC
CAISEFPLGQGAYGYTF
>TRBV19|TRBD1|-|TRBJ2-7
TGTGCCAGTGGACAGGGGGCTGTATACGAGCAGTACTTC
CASGQGAVYEQYF
>TRBV7-9|TRBD2|-|TRBJ2-7
TGTGCCAGCAGCTCCTGGACTAGTAACTACGAGCAGTACTTC
CASSSWTSNYEQYF
>TRBV28|-|-|TRBJ1-1
TGTGCCAGCAGTCCAATCGGTAGGGGGGGCCAGGACACTGAAGCTTTCTTT
CASSPIGRGGQDTEAFF
>TRBV5-1|TRBD2|once|TRBJ2-7
TGCGCCAGCAGCTTGGCCGCGCTAGCGGGGGCCAGGGACGAGCAGTACTTC
CASSLAALAGARDEQYF
>TRBV29-1|-|-|TRBJ1-1
TGCAGTACTCAGAGGTTAGACACTGAAGCTTTCTTT
CSTQRLDTEAFF
>TRBV6-5|TRBD2|-|TRBJ2-2
TGTGCCAGCAGTTCTAGCGGGGGCCTCTCTGGCGGGGAGCTGTTTTTT
CASSSSGGLSGGELFF
>TRBV6-5|TRBD1|few|TRBJ1-1
TGTGCCAGCAGCCGGACAGGGAAAATGAACACTGAAGCTTTCTTT
CASSRTGKMNTEAFF
>TRBV28|-|-|TRBJ1-2
TGTGCCAGCAGTTTATTCGGGTTTGCGGTGGAAAGCAAAATCAACTATGGCTACACCTTC
CASSLFGFAVESKINYGYTF
>TRBV25-1|-|-|TRBJ2-7
TGTGCCAGCAGTGAGTCTCCAGGGGGGTCCTACGAGCAGTACTTC
CASSESPGGSYEQYF
>TRBV5-1|-|-|TRBJ2-5
TGCGCCAGCAGTGGGGGCCGGGAGACCCAGTACTTC
CASSGGRETQYF
>TRBV13|TRBD2|-|TRBJ2-1
TGTGCCAGCAGCCTGTGGACTAGCGGGGGCAATGAGCAGTTCTTC
CASSLWTSGGNEQFF
>TRBV2|TRBD1|-|TRBJ2-5
TGTGCCAGCAGTTCTACCCCCGGGACAGGGCTAGCGGAGACCCAGTACTTC
CASSSTPGTGLAETQYF
>TRBV4-1|TRBD2|few|TRBJ2-1
TGCGCCAGCAGCCAGCAAATGAGCGGGGGCTTTTACAATGAGCAGTTCTTC
CASSQQMSGGFYNEQFF
>TRBV7-3|-|once|TRBJ1-2
TGTGCCAGCAGCTCCAGGTCGGGGGATGGCTACACCTTC
CASSSRSGDGYTF
>TRBV11-1|TRBD1|-|TRBJ2-1
TGTGCCAGCAGCCCGGATGGGACAGGGCCAGCTGAGCAGTTCTTC
CASSPDGTGPAEQFF
>TRBV4-3|TRBD1|-|TRBJ2-3
TGCGCCAGCAGCCAGGGACAGGGTGGGGGGACGCAGTATTTT
CASSQGQGGGTQYF
>TRBV4-3|-|-|TRBJ2-2
TGCGCCAGCAGCCAAGGGGTAGCGGCGAACACCGGGGAGCTGTTTTTT
CASSQGVAANTGELFF
>TRBV6-1|TRBD2|-|TRBJ2-5
TGTGCCAGCAGTGCGACTAGCGGGGGCCAAGAGACCCAGTACTTC
CASSATSGGQETQYF
>TRBV28|TRBD2|once|TRBJ2-3
TGTGCCAGCAGTTTGACTAGCGGCACAGATACGCAGTATTTT
CASSLTSGTDTQYF
>TRBV6-1|TRBD1|few|TRBJ2-7
TGTGCCAGCAGTGAAGCATCCGGGACAGGGGGCGACGAGCAGTACTTC
CASSEASGTGGDEQYF
>TRBV25-1|-|once|TRBJ2-1
TGTGCCAGCAGTGACCATTCGACAGCCGAGCAGTTCTTC
CASSDHSTAEQFF
>TRBV4-1|-|-|TRBJ2-7
TGCGCCAGCAGCCAAGGGTACCAACTCCTATCCATTGCCTCCTACGAGCAGTACTTC
CASSQGYQLLSIASYEQYF
>TRBV6-6|TRBD2|-|TRBJ2-2
TGTGCCAGCAGTTCCGAGCGGGAGGCCCCCGGGGAGCTGTTTTTT
CASSSEREAPGELFF
>TRBV28|TRBD1|-|TRBJ1-1
TGTGCCAGCAGCTTCCAAACAGGGGGGATAGTGAACACTGAAGCTTTCTTT
CASSFQTGGIVNTEAFF
>TRBV30|TRBD2|-|TRBJ2-1
TGTGCCTGGAGTGTGACTAGCGGGCTCTACAATGAGCAGTTCTTC
CAWSVTSGLYNEQFF
>TRBV4-2|TRBD2|few|TRBJ2-5
TGTGCCAGCAGGCTTGGGACTAGCAGCGAGACCCAGTACTTC
CASRLGTSSETQYF
>TRBV6-5|-|-|TRBJ2-5
TGTGCCAGCAGGAGGAGCAGGGTCCAAGAGACCCAGTACTTC
CASRRSRVQETQYF
>TRBV5-1|-|-|TRBJ1-4
TGCGCCAGCGGACCCGCCCAGGGGAGGGGGCTGTTTTTT
CASGPAQGRGLFF